This T cell receptor (beta chain) was identified in a study of shared clonotypes between healthy human individuals. Study conclusions and caveats: Compared with clonotypes that all four donors shared, non-shared clonotypes had lower generation probabilities.

CD8 memory combined CD45RO+ cells with CCR7-negative CD45RA+ TemRA cells. Details on this clone: Its specificity is unknown.

Roughly 210 ng DNA, about 30,000 T cell genomes, went into each sorted-subset replicate PCR. The data were produced by immunoSEQ multiplex PCR, yet TCRdb's version contains in-frame clones alone and is incomplete. This table has some 380,000 clones, 96% appearing once. The germline V gene encodes CDR1 MGHRA and CDR2 YSYEKL. V lost 0 bases and J lost 9; bases outside the gene matches: 7. The CDR3 covers 16 residues. The receptor was isolated from a man in his thirties or forties in good health. The chain carries TRBV4-1 and TRBJ2-7; 14 bases align to TRBD2. The material sequenced was memory CD8+ T cells sorted from blood. Documented subset: CD45RO+ cells pooled with CCR7-negative TemRA cells. The CDR3 DNA reads as TGCGCCAGCAGCCAAGATCTGGGGACTAGCGGGAGAGTGCAGTACTTC. This sequence encodes CASSQDLGTSGRVQYF.